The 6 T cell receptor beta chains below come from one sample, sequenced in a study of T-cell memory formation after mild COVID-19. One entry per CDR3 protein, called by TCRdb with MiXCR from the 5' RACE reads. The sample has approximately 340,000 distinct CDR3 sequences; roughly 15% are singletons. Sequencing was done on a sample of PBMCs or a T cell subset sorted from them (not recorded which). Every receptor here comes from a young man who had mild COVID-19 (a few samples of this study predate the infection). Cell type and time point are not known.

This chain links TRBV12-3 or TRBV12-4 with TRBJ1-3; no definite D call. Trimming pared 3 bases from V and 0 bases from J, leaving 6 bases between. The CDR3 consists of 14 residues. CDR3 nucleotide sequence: TGTGCCAGCAGTTTTGGATTCTCTGGAAACACCATATATTTT. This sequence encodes CASSFGFSGNTIYF.

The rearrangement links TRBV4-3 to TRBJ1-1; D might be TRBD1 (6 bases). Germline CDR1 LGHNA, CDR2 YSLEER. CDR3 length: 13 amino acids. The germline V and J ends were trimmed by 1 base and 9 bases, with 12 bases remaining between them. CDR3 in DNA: TGCGCCAGCAGCCAAGTGGGGGCTGGTAAAGCTTTCTTT. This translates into CASSQVGAGKAFF.

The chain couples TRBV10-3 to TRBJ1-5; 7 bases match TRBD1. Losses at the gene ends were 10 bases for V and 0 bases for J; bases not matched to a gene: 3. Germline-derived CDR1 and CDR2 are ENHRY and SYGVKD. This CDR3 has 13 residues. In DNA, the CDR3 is TGTGCCACCAGACAGGGTAGCAATCAGCCCCAGCATTTT. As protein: CATRQGSNQPQHF.

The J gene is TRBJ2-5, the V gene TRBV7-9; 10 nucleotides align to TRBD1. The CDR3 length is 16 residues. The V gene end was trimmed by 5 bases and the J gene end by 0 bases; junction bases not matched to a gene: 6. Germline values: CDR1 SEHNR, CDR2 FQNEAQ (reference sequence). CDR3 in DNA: TGTGCCAGCAGCCAAACCGGGACAGGGGACCAAGAGACCCAGTACTTC. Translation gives CASSQTGTGDQETQYF.

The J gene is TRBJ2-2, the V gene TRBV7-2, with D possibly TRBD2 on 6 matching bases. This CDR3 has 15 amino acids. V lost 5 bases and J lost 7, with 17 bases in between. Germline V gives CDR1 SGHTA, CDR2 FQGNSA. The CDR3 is CASSARLGGDGELFF. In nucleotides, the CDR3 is TGTGCCAGCAGCGCCCGACTAGGAGGGGACGGGGAGCTGTTTTTT.

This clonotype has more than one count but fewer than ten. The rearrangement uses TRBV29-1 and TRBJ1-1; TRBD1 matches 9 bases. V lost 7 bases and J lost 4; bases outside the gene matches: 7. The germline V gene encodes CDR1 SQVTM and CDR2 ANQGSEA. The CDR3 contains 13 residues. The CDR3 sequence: CSAGQGLFTEAFF. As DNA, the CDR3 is TGCAGCGCTGGACAGGGGTTGTTCACTGAAGCTTTCTTT.